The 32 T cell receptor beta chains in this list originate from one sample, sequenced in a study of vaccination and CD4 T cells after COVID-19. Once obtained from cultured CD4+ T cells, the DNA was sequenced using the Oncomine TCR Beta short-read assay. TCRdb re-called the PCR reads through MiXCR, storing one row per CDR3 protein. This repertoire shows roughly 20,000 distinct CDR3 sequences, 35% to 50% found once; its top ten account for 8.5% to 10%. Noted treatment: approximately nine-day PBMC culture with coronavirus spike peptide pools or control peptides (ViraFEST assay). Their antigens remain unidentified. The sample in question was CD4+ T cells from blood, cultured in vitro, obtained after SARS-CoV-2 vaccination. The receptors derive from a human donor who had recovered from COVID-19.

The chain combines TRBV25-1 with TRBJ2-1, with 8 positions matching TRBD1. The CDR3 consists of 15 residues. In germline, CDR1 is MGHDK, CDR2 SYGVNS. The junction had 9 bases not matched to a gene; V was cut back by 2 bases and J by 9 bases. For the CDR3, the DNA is TGTGCCAGCAGTGAACAGGGGGCGCGGGTTGGTGAGCAGTTCTTC. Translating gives CASSEQGARVGEQFF.

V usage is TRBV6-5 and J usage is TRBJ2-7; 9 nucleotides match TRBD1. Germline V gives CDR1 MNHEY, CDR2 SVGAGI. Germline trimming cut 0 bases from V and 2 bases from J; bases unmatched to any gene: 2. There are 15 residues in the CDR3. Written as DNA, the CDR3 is TGTGCCAGCAGTTACTCTTGGGACAGGGCCTACGAGCAGTACTTC. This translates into CASSYSWDRAYEQYF.

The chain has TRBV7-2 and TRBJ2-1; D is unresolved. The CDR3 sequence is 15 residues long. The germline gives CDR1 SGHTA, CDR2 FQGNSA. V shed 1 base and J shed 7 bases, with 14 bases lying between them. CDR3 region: CASSLEGSLGNEQFF. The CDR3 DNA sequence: TGTGCCAGCAGCTTAGAAGGGTCCCTGGGGAATGAGCAGTTCTTC.

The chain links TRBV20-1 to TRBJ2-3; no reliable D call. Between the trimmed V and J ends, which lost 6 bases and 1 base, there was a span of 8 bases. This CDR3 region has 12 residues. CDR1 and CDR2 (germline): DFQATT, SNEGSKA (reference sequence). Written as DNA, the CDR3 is TGCAGTGCCGTTAGGGGCACAGATACGCAGTATTTT. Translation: CSAVRGTDTQYF.

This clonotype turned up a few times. The CDR3 protein is CSASKTGRPEAFF. The DNA of the CDR3 is TGCAGTGCTAGTAAGACGGGGAGGCCTGAAGCTTTCTTT. The chain links TRBV20-1 to TRBJ1-1; no definite D call. This CDR3 has 13 amino acids. V dropped 3 bases and J dropped 6 bases, with 14 bases sitting between them. Germline V gene lookup returns CDR1 DFQATT and CDR2 SNEGSKA (reference sequence).

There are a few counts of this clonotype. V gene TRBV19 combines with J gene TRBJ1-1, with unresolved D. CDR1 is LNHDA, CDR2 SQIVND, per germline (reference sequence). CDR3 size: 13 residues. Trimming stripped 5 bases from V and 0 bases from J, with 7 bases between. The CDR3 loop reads CASSSGLNTEAFF. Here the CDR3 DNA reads TGTGCCAGTAGTTCCGGGTTGAACACTGAAGCTTTCTTT.

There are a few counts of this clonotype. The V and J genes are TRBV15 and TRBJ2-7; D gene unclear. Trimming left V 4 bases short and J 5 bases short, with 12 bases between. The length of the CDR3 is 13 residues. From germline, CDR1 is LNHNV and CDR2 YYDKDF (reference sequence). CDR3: CATSIPPSHEQYF. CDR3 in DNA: TGTGCCACCAGCATCCCACCAAGTCACGAGCAGTACTTC.

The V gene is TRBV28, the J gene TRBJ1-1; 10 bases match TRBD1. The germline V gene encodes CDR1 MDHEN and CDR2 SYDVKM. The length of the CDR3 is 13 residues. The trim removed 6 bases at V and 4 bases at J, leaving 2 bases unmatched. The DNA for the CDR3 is TGTGCCAGCAGCGGACAGGGGGGCACTGAAGCTTTCTTT. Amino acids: CASSGQGGTEAFF.

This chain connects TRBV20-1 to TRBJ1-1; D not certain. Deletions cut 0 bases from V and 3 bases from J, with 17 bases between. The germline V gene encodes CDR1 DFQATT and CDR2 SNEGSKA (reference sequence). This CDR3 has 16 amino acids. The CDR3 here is CSARDERRDWDTEAFF. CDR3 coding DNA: TGCAGTGCTAGAGATGAGAGGCGGGATTGGGACACTGAAGCTTTCTTT.

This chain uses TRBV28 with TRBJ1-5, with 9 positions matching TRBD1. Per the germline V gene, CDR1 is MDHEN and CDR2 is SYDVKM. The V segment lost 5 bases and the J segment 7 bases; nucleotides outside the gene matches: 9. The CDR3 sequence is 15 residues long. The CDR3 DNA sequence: TGTGCCAGCAGTCAACCGACAGGGGGGAAACAGCCCCAGCATTTT. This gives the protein CASSQPTGGKQPQHF.

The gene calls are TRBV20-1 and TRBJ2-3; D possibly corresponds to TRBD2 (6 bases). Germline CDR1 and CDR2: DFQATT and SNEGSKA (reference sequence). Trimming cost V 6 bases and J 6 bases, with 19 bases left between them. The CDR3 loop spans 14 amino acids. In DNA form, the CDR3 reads TGCAGTGCAAACTTGGGGGGTCGTTCCGATACGCAGTATTTT. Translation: CSANLGGRSDTQYF.

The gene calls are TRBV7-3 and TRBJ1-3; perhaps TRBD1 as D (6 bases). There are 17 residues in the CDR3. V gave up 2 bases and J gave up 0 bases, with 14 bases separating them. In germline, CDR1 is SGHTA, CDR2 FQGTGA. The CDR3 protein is CASSLRPRGISGNTIYF. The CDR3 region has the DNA TGTGCCAGCAGCTTACGCCCCAGGGGCATCTCTGGAAACACCATATATTTT.

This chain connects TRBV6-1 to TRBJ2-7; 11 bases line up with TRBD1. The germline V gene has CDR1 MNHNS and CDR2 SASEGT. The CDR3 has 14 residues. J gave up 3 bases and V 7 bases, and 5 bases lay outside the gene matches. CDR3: CASTRTGGIYEQYF. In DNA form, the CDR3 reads TGTGCCAGCACCAGGACAGGGGGCATCTACGAGCAGTACTTC.

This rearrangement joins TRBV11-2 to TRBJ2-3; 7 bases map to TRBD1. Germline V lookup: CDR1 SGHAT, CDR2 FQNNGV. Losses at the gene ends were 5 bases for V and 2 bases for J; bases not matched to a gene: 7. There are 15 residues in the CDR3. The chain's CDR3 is CASSQEGQFTDTQYF. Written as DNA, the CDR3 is TGTGCCAGCAGCCAAGAGGGACAGTTCACAGATACGCAGTATTTT.

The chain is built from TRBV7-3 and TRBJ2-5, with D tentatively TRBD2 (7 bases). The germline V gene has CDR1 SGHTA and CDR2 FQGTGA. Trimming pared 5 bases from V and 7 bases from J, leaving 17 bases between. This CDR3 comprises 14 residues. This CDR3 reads CASSASGGRGTQYF. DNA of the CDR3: TGTGCCAGCAGCGCGTCCGGGGGGCGAGGGACCCAGTACTTC.

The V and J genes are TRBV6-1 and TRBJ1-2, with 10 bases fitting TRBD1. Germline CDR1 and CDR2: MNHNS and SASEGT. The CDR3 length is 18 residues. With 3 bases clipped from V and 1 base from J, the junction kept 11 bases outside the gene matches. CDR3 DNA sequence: TGTGCCAGCAGTGAGGGGGACAGGGGCTCAATTTATAACTATGGCTACACCTTC. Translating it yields CASSEGDRGSIYNYGYTF.

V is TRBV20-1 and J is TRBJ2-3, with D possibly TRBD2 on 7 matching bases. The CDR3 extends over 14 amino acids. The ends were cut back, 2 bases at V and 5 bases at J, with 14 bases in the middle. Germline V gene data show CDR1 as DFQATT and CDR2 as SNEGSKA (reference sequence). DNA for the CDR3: TGCAGTGCTAGACGGGGGGCGGAGGGAGATACGCAGTATTTT. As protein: CSARRGAEGDTQYF.

CDR3 nucleotides: TGTGCCTGGGAAGGCCCCCGGGGGGCTTTCTTT. Translating gives CAWEGPRGAFF. The chain links TRBV30 to TRBJ1-1, with D possibly being TRBD1 (5 bases). V was trimmed by 5 bases and J by 11 bases, leaving 15 bases between them. The CDR3 spans 11 residues. Germline CDR1 reads GTSNPN; CDR2 reads SVGIG (reference sequence).

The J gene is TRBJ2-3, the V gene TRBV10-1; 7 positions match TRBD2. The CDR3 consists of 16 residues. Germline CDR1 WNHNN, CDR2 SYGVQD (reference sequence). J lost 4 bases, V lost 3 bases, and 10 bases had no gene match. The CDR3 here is CASSDGLRGRADTQYF. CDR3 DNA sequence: TGCGCCAGCAGTGACGGGTTGCGAGGGAGGGCAGATACGCAGTATTTT.

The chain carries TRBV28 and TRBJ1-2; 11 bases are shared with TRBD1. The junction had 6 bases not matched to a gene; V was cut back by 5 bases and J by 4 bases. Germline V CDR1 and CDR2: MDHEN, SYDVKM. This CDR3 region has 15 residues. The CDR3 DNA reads TGTGCCAGCAGTAGGCGGGACAGGGGGGCCTATGGCTACACCTTC. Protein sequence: CASSRRDRGAYGYTF.

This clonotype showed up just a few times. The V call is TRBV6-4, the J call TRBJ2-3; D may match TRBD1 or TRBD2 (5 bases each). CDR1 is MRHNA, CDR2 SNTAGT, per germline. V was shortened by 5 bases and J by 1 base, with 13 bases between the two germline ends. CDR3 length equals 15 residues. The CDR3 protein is CASSPGSQGTDTQYF. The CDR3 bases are TGTGCCAGCAGTCCAGGGAGTCAGGGCACAGATACGCAGTATTTT.

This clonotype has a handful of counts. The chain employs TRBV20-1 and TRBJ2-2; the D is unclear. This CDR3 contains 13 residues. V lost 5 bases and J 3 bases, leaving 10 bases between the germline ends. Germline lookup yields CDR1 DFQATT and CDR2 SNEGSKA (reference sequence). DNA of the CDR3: TGCAGTGCTCGACTGATCTACACCGGGGAGCTGTTTTTT. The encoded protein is CSARLIYTGELFF.

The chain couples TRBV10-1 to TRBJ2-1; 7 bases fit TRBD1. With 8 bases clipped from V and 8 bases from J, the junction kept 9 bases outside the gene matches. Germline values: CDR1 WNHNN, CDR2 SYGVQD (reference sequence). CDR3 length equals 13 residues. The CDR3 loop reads CASSQGVNDEQFF. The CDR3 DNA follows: TGCGCCAGCTCTCAGGGGGTGAATGATGAGCAGTTCTTC.

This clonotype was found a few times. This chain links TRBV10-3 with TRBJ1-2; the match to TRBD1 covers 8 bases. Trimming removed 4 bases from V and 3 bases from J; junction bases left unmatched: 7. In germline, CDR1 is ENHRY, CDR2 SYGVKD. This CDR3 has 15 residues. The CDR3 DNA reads TGTGCCATCAGTGTGCTACCGACAGGGGACTATGGCTACACCTTC. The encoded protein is CAISVLPTGDYGYTF.

CDR3 nucleotides: TGTGCCAGCAGTATGCCAGGGGGGCGACATCAGCCCCAGCATTTT. As protein: CASSMPGGRHQPQHF. This chain uses TRBV6-2 or TRBV6-3 with TRBJ1-5, with 7 bases identical to TRBD1. The CDR3 spans 15 residues. The ends lost 5 bases at V and 5 bases at J; junction bases unmatched: 9. From germline, CDR1 is MNHEY and CDR2 SVGEGT.

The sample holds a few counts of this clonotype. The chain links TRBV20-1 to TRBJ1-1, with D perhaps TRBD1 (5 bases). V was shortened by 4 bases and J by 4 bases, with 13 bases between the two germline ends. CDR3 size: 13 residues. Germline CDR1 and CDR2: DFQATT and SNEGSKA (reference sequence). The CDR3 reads CSATIRVATEAFF. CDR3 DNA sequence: TGCAGTGCTACAATCAGGGTTGCCACTGAAGCTTTCTTT.

This CDR3 reads CASSQKETGFYGYTF. CDR3 DNA sequence: TGTGCCAGCAGCCAAAAGGAGACAGGTTTCTATGGCTACACCTTC. This chain joins TRBV6-1 and TRBJ1-2; a weak D match, TRBD1 (6 bases). The length of the CDR3 is 15 residues. With 6 bases removed from V and 4 bases from J, the gap between germline ends came to 18 bases. Germline CDR1 and CDR2: MNHNS and SASEGT.

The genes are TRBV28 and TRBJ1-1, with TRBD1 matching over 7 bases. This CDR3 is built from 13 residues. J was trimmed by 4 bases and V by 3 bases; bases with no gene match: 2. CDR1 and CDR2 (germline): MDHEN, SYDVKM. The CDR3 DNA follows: TGTGCCAGCAGTTTCCCAGGGGGCACTGAAGCTTTCTTT. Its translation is CASSFPGGTEAFF.

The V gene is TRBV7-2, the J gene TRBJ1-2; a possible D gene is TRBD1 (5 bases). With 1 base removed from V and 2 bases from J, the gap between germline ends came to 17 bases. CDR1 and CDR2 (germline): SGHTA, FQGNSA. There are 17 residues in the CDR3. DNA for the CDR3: TGTGCCAGCAGCTTAGTGCCCTCTCTAGGGGCCAACTATGGCTACACCTTC. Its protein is CASSLVPSLGANYGYTF.

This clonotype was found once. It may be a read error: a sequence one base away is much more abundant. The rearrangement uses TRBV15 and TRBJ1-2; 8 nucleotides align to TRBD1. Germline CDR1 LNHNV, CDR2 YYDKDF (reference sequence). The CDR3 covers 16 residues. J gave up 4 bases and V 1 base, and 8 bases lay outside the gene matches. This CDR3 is CATSRGRAGGLYGYTF. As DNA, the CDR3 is TGTGCCACCAGCAGAGGTAGAGCAGGGGGCCTCTATGGCTACACCTTC.

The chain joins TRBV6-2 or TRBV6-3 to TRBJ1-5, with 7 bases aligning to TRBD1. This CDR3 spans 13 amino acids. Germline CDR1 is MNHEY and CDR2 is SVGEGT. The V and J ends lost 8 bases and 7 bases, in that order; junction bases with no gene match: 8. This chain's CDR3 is CASWMTGRQPQHF. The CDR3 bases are TGTGCCAGCTGGATGACAGGGAGGCAGCCCCAGCATTTT.

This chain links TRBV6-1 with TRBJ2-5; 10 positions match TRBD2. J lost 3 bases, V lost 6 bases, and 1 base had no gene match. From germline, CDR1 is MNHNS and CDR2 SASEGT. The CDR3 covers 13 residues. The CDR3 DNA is TGTGCCAGCAGGAGCGGGGGGGAAGAGACCCAGTACTTC. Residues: CASRSGGEETQYF.